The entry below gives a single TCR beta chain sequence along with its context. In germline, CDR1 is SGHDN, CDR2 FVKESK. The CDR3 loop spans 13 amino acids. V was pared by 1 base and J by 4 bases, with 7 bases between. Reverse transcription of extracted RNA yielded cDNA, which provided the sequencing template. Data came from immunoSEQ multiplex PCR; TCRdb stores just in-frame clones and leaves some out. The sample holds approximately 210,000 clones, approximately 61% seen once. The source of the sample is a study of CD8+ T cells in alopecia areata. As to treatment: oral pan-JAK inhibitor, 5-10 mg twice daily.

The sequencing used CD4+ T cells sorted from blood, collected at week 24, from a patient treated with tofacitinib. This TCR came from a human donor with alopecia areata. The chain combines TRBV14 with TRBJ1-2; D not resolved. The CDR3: CASSQARSYGYTF. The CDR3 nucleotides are TGTGCCAGCAGCCAAGCCAGGAGCTATGGCTACACCTTC.